This T cell receptor beta chain was sequenced for a study of blood T cell repertoires in COVID-19 (dated by TCRdb to about 2020). Looking at the study overall: Collaborator samples came from the United States, Italy and Spain and covered acute and convalescent phases of COVID-19. The material from the prospective study consisted of cDNA or gDNA derived from T cells, B-cell-depleted T cells, or PBMCs. Deeply sampled blood TCRbeta repertoires from subjects exposed to, actively infected with, or recovered from COVID-19 were included in the dataset. A freely available public database, intended as a resource for researchers studying the immune response to SARS-CoV-2, is where the repertoires were released. Samples came from the ongoing ImmuneRACE study (first 160 participants) plus 1,254 subjects from 6 global collaborators. The sample metadata nearly always contained a de-identified subject ID, COVID-19 status, age in years and sex. HLA class I and class II types, where available, came from metadata supplied by the sample provider rather than from assay-based typing.

The CDR3 runs 13 residues from the cysteine to the phenylalanine. The DNA shown is the 39-base CDR3, in frame from base 1. Taken from the germline V gene (reference sequence), the CDR1 and CDR2 loops are LGHDT and YNNKEL. The V end loses 3 bases and the J end loses 8 bases, and a stretch of 13 bases separates them. What the authors observed across the whole study: Clinical and demographic metadata were provided uncurated, with the amount varying by source and participant.

This clone was seen a handful of times. Its antigen is currently not known. It has no much larger one-base neighbor in the sample; base qualities were not kept. TCRbeta CDR3 regions were amplified from genomic DNA by means of the immunoSEQ Assay, a bias-controlled multiplex PCR. The published analysis was carried out like this. Within the assay, amplification of reference gene primers was used to estimate how many nucleated cells each sample contained. Sequence reads were collapsed and filtered to measure the absolute abundance of every unique TCRbeta CDR3 rearrangement. Productive Simpson clonality was computed per sample as the square root of Simpson's diversity index over productive rearrangements. What TCRdb holds here is the immuneACCESS table cut down to in-frame rearrangements. Part of the clones is not present; checked against another copy, under half of the missing clones reflect an unresolved V gene, and the others are unexplained. The DNA gave D and trimming, while V, J and clone size come from that table. The sample table records 150,000 to 200,000 clones; under 90% of these occur just once. The ten largest clones take up roughly 8% of the sample.

In the prospective study, participants were about 18 to 89 years old, resided in 20 to 30 geographic areas of the United States, and were enrolled through a virtual design. In the prospective study, participants were assigned to cohorts based on the clinical history participants reported in a screening survey and a study questionnaire. Recovered participants in ImmuneRACE Cohort 3 were defined by two consecutive negative NP/OP PCR tests, clearance by a healthcare professional, or resolution of symptoms. In the prospective study, whole blood, serum and a nasopharyngeal or oropharyngeal swab were collected from each participant by mobile phlebotomists. Over an approximately 2-month period, participants in the prospective study had the option of providing additional blood draws and questionnaires. Before DNA extraction, prospective study blood samples were shipped either frozen or at room temperature.

Sequencing was carried out using PBMCs or T cells enriched from blood (not recorded which). This TCR was recovered from a woman aged 50 to 60 who had recovered from COVID-19. The chain is assembled from TRBV3-1 (or the pseudogene TRBV3-2) and TRBJ1-2; possibly the D gene is TRBD1, per 6 matching bases. The nucleotide sequence is given as TGTGCCAGCAGCCACGAGGGGGTCCGAGGCTACACCTTC. The resulting protein is CASSHEGVRGYTF.